The next 10 T cell receptor beta chains were all read from a single sample in a study of shared T cell receptors in the human thymus. Sequencing used immunoSEQ multiplex PCR; TCRdb keeps in-frame clones, though not all of them. The table has fewer than 700,000 clones, around nine tenths seen once; the top ten hold 0.0095% to 0.011%. The data were also submitted as part of a second study, on human thymus T cells.

Input material: thymocytes. The receptors were gathered from a boy under two years old with a congenital heart defect.

The chain is built from TRBV5-6 and TRBJ2-2, with 9 bases lining up with TRBD2. From germline, CDR1 is SGHDT and CDR2 YYEEEE. V dropped 4 bases and J dropped 0; count of bases not matched to a gene: 7. The CDR3 contains 17 residues. CDR3 nucleotides: TGTGCCAGCAGCCTCTCCTCTAGCGGGGCGAACACCGGGGAGCTGTTTTTT. Encoded protein: CASSLSSSGANTGELFF.

The chain uses TRBV28 and TRBJ2-2; 7 bases align to TRBD1. The CDR3 is made up of 16 amino acids. The J segment lost 8 bases and the V segment lost 5 bases, leaving 14 bases of the junction unmatched. The germline gives CDR1 MDHEN, CDR2 SYDVKM. The CDR3 loop reads CASSDIKPGQSGELFF. Written as DNA, the CDR3 is TGTGCCAGCAGTGATATAAAACCGGGACAGTCAGGGGAGCTGTTTTTT.

The chain links TRBV28 to TRBJ2-3; D may be TRBD1 (5 bases). Trimming pared 4 bases from V and 10 bases from J, leaving 9 bases between. The V gene's germline CDR1 is MDHEN and CDR2 SYDVKM. The CDR3 spans 11 residues. DNA for the CDR3: TGTGCCAGCAGTTCCGTAGGGGCGCAGTATTTT. Encoded protein: CASSSVGAQYF. The variable domain in full, completed from reference TRBV28 and TRBJ2-3, reads DVKVTQSSRYLVKRTGEKVFLECVQDMDHENMFWYRQDPGLGLRLIYFSYDVKMKEKGDIPEGYSVSREKKERFSLILESASTNQTSMYLCASSSVGAQYFGPGTRLTVL.

This clone was seen a few times. The V call is TRBV30, the J call TRBJ2-6, with TRBD1 as a possible D gene (6 bases). The germline V gene encodes CDR1 GTSNPN and CDR2 SVGIG (reference sequence). V was pared by 0 bases and J by 0 bases, with 15 bases between. The CDR3 is 18 residues long. CDR3 nucleotides: TGTGCCTGGAGTGTACGACAGGCCTTTTCCTCTGGGGCCAACGTCCTGACTTTC. It codes for CAWSVRQAFSSGANVLTF.

The genes are TRBV27 and TRBJ1-1; 8 nucleotides match TRBD1. The CDR3 has 13 residues. Germline V gene lookup returns CDR1 MNHEY and CDR2 SMNVEV (reference sequence). Losses at the gene ends were 4 bases for V and 5 bases for J; bases not matched to a gene: 3. As DNA, the CDR3 is TGTGCCAGCAGTTCCAGGGGGCCAACTGAAGCTTTCTTT. Translation: CASSSRGPTEAFF.

The V gene is TRBV5-6, the J gene TRBJ1-2, with a tentative D call TRBD1 (6 bases). Trimming took off 4 bases at V and 2 bases at J, with 9 bases between the two ends. CDR1 and CDR2 from the germline V gene are SGHDT and YYEEEE. The CDR3 contains 13 residues. The CDR3 spells CASSADRNYGYTF. CDR3 DNA sequence: TGTGCCAGCAGCGCAGACAGGAACTATGGCTACACCTTC. Filled out from reference TRBV5-6 and TRBJ1-2, the complete variable domain reads DAGVTQSPTHLIKTRGQQVTLRCSPKSGHDTVSWYQQALGQGPQFIFQYYEEEERQRGNFPDRFSGHQFPNYSSELNVNALLLGDSALYLCASSADRNYGYTFGSGTRLTVV.

The chain carries TRBV28 and TRBJ2-7, with 13 bases identical to TRBD2. J lost 0 bases, V lost 3 bases, and 14 bases had no gene match. The CDR3 runs 20 residues. Germline V gives CDR1 MDHEN, CDR2 SYDVKM. CDR3 nucleotide sequence: TGTGCCAGCAGTTTCCCCCGTACCGGGACTAGCGGGAAAAACTCCTACGAGCAGTACTTC. Translation gives CASSFPRTGTSGKNSYEQYF.

The chain employs TRBV14 and TRBJ2-4, with 11 bases fitting TRBD2. The CDR3 contains 17 residues. Germline V gene data show CDR1 as SGHDN and CDR2 as FVKESK. Losses at the gene ends were 3 bases for V and 2 bases for J; bases not matched to a gene: 6. Written as DNA, the CDR3 is TGTGCCAGCAGCCAGGCAACTAGCGGGAGTACCAAAAACATTCAGTACTTC. Amino acids: CASSQATSGSTKNIQYF.

The chain uses TRBV7-9 and TRBJ2-3; the match to TRBD1 covers 7 bases. This CDR3 is 15 amino acids long. J gave up 0 bases and V 5 bases, and 5 bases lay outside the gene matches. Germline V gene lookup returns CDR1 SEHNR and CDR2 FQNEAQ (reference sequence). CDR3 residues: CASSPDRSSTDTQYF. The CDR3 DNA follows: TGTGCCAGCAGCCCGGACAGGAGTAGCACAGATACGCAGTATTTT.

The rearrangement joins TRBV19 to TRBJ2-3, with 9 bases identical to TRBD2. The germline V gene has CDR1 LNHDA and CDR2 SQIVND (reference sequence). This CDR3 spans 16 amino acids. V was clipped by 4 bases and J by 5 bases; unmatched bases: 10. In DNA form, the CDR3 reads TGTGCCAGTAGTAGCGGACTAGCGTGGGCCCGAGATACGCAGTATTTT. It yields the protein CASSSGLAWARDTQYF.